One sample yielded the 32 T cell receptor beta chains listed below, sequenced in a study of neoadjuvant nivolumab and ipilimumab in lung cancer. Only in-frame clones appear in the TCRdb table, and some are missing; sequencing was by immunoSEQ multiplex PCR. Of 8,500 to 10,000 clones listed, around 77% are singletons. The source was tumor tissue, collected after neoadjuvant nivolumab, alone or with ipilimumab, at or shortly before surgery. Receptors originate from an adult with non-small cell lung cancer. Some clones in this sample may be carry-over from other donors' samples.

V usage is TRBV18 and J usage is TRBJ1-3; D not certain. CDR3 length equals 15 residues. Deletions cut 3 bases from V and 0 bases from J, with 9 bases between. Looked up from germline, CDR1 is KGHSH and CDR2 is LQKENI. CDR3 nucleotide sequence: TGTGCCAGCTCACCCGACCTCCTCTCTGGAAACACCATATATTTT. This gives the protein CASSPDLLSGNTIYF.

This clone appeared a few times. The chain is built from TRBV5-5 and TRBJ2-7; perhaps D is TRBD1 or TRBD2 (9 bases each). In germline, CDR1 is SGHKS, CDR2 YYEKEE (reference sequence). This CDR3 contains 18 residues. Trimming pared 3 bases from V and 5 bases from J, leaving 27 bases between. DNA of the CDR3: TGTGCCAGCAGCTACCGGGACAGGGAGGGCGGGAGGGCCAACGAGCAGTACTTC. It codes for CASSYRDREGGRANEQYF. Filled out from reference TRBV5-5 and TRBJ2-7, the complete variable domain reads DAGVTQSPTHLIKTRGQQVTLRCSPISGHKSVSWYQQVLGQGPQFIFQYYEKEERGRGNFPDRFSARQFPNYSSELNVNALLLGDSALYLCASSYRDREGGRANEQYFGPGTRLTVT.

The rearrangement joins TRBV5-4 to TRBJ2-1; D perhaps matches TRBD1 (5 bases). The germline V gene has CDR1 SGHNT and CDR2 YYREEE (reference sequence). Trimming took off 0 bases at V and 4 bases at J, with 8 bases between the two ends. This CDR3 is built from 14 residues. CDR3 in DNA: TGTGCCAGCAGCTTGGCCGGACAATACAATGAGCAGTTCTTC. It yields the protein CASSLAGQYNEQFF.

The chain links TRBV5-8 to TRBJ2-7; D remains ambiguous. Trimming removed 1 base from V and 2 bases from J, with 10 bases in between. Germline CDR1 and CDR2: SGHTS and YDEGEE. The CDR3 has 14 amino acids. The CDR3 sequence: CASSLWTATYEQYF. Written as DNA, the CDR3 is TGTGCCAGCAGCTTGTGGACCGCCACCTACGAGCAGTACTTC.

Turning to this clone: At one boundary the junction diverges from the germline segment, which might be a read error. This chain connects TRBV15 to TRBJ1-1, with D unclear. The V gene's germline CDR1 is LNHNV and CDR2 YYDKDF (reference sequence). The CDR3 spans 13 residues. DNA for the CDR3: TGTGCCACCAGCAGAGAGGTGTCGTACGGGAGCCTTTTC. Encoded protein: CATSREVSYGSLF.

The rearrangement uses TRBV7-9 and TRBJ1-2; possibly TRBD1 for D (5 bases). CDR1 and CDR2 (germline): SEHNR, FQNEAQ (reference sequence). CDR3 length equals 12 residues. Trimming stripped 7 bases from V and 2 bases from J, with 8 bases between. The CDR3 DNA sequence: TGTGCCAGCACAGGGACGAACTATGGCTACACCTTC. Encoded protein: CASTGTNYGYTF.

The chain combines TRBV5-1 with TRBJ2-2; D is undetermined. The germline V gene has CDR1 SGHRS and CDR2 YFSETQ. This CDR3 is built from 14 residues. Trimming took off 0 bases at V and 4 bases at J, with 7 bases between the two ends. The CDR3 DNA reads TGCGCCAGCAGCTTGGGCTCCTCCACCGGGGAGCTGTTTTTT. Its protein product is CASSLGSSTGELFF.

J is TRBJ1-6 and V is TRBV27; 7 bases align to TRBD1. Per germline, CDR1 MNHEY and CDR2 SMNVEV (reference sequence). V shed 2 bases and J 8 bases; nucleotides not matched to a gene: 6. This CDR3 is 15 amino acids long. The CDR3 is CASSLKGTDHSPLHF. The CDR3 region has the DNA TGTGCCAGCAGTTTAAAGGGGACAGACCATTCACCCCTCCACTTT.

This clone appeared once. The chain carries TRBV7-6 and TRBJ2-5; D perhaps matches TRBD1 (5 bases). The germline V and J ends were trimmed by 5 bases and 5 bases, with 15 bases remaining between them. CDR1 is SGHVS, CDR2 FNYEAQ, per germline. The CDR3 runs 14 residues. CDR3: CASSQGVFIETQYF. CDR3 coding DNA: TGTGCCAGCAGCCAAGGGGTTTTTATCGAGACCCAGTACTTC.

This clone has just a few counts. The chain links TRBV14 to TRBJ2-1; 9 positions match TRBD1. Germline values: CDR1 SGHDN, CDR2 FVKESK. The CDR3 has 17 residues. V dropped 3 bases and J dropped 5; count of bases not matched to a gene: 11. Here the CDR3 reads CASSHSTGTGNHNEQFF. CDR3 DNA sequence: TGTGCCAGCAGCCATTCTACCGGGACAGGGAACCACAATGAGCAGTTCTTC.

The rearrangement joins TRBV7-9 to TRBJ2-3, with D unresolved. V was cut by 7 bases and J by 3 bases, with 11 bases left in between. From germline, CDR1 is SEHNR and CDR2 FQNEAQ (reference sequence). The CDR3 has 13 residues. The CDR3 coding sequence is TGTGCCAGCACTGGGGTCATTACAGATACGCAGTATTTT. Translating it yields CASTGVITDTQYF. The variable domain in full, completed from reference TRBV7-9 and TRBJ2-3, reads DTGVSQNPRHKITKRGQNVTFRCDPISEHNRLYWYRQTLGQGPEFLTYFQNEAQLEKSRLLSDRFSAERPKGSFSTLEIQRTEQGDSAMYLCASTGVITDTQYFGPGTRLTVL.

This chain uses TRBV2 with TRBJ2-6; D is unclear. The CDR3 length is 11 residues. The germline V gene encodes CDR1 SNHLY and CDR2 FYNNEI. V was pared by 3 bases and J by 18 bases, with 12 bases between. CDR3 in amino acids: CASSDQSSQTF. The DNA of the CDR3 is TGTGCCAGCAGTGATCAGAGTTCACAGACTTTC.

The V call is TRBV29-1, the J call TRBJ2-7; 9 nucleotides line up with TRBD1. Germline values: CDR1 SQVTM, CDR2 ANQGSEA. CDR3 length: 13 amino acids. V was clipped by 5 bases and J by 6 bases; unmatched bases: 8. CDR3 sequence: CSVLDRGVGEQYF. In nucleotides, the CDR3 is TGCAGCGTTCTGGACAGGGGCGTTGGCGAGCAGTACTTC.

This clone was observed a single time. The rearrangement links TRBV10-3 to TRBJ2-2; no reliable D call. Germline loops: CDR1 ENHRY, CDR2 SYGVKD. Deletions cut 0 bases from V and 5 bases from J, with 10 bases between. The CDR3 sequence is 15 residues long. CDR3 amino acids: CAISESAWQTGELFF. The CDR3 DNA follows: TGTGCCATCAGTGAGTCGGCTTGGCAGACCGGGGAGCTGTTTTTT.

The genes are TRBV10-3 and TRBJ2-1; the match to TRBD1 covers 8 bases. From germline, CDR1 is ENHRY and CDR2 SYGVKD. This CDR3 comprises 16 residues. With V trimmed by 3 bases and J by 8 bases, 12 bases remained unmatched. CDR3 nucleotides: TGTGCCATCAGTGACCCTCGGACAGGGAGGCATGATGAGCAGTTCTTC. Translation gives CAISDPRTGRHDEQFF.

The CDR3 DNA reads TGTGCCAGCACTGGGACTAGCGGGCTCTACGAGCAGTACTTC. This codes for CASTGTSGLYEQYF. The chain is built from TRBV7-2 and TRBJ2-7; 12 bases map to TRBD2. From germline, CDR1 is SGHTA and CDR2 FQGNSA. This CDR3 has 14 residues. J was trimmed by 3 bases and V by 7 bases; bases with no gene match: 4.

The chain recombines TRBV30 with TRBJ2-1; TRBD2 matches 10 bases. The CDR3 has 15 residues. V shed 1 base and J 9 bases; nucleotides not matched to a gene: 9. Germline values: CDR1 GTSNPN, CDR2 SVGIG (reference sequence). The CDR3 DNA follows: TGTGCCTGGAGTGGGGGGCTAGCGGGAGCGACTGAGCAGTTCTTC. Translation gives CAWSGGLAGATEQFF.

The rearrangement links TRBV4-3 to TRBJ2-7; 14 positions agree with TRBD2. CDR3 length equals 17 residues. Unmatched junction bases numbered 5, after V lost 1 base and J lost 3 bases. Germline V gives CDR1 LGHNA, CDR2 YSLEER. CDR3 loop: CASSQGTGTSGSYEQYF. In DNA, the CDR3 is TGCGCCAGCAGCCAAGGGACCGGGACTAGCGGGAGCTACGAGCAGTACTTC.

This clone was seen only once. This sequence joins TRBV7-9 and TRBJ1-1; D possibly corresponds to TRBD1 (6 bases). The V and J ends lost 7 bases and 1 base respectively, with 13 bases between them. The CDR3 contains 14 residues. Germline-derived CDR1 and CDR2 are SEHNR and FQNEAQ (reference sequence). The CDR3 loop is CASTQTGSNTEAFF. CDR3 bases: TGTGCCAGCACTCAGACAGGTTCGAACACTGAAGCTTTCTTT.

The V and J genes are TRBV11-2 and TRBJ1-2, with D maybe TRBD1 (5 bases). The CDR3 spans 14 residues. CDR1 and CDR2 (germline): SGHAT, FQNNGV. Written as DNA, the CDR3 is TGTGCGCCGGGACGGACGGTTTCTAACTATGGCTACACCTTC. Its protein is CAPGRTVSNYGYTF.

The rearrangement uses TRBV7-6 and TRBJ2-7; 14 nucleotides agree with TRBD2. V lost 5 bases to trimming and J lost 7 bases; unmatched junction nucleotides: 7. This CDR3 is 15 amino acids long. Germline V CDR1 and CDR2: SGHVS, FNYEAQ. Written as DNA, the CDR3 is TGTGCCAGCAGCCCGACTAGCGGGGGGGCTCATGAGCAGTACTTC. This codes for CASSPTSGGAHEQYF.

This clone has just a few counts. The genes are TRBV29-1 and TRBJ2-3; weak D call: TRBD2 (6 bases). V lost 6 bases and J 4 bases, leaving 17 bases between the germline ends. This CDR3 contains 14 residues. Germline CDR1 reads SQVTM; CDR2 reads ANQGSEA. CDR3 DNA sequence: TGCAGCGTCCCTGTTGGAGGGTCCGCAGATACGCAGTATTTT. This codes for CSVPVGGSADTQYF.

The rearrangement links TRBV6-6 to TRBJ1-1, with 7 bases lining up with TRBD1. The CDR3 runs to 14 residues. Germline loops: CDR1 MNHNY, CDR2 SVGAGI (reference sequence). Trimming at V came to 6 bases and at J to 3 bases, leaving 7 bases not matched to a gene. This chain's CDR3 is CASSATGRDTEAFF. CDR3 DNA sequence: TGTGCCAGCAGCGCGACAGGGAGGGACACTGAAGCTTTCTTT.

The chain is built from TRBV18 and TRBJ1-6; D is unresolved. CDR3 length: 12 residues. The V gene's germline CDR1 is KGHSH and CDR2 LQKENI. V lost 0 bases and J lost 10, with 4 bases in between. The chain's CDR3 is CASSPPGSPLHF. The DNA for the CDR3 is TGTGCCAGCTCACCACCAGGATCACCCCTCCACTTT.

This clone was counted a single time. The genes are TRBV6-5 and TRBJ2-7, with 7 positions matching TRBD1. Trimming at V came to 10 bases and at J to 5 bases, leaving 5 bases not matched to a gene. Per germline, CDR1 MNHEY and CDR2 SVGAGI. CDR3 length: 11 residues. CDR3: CATLTGNEQYF. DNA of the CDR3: TGTGCCACCCTGACAGGGAACGAGCAGTACTTC.

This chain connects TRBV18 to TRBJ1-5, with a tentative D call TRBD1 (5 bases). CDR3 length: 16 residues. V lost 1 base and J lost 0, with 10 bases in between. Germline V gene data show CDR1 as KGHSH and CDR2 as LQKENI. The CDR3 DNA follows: TGTGCCAGCTCACCACTGGGGCCCAATAGCAATCAGCCCCAGCATTTT. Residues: CASSPLGPNSNQPQHF.

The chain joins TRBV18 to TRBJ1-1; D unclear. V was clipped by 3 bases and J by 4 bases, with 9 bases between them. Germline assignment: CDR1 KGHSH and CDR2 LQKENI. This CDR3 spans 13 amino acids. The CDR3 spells CASSPTYLTEAFF. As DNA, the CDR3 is TGTGCCAGCTCACCCACTTACCTCACTGAAGCTTTCTTT.

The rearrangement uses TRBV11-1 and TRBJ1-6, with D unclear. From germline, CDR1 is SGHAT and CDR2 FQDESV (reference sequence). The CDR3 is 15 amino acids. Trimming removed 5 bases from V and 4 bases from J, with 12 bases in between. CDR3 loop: CASSKQTVYNSPLHF. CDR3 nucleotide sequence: TGTGCCAGCAGCAAACAGACGGTTTATAATTCACCCCTCCACTTT. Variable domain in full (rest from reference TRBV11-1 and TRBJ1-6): EAEVAQSPRYKITEKSQAVAFWCDPISGHATLYWYRQILGQGPELLVQFQDESVVDDSQLPKDRFSAERLKGVDSTLKIQPAELGDSAMYLCASSKQTVYNSPLHFGNGTRLTVT.

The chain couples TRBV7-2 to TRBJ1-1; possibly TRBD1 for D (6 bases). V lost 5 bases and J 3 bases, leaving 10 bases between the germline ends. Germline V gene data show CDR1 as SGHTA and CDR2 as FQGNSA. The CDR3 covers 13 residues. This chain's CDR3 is CASSPHRDTEAFF. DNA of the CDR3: TGTGCCAGCAGCCCACACAGGGACACTGAAGCTTTCTTT.

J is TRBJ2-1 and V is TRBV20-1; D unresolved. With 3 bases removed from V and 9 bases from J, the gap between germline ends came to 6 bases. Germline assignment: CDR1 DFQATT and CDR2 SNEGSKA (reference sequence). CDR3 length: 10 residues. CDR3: CSARLGEQFF. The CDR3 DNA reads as TGCAGTGCTAGGTTGGGTGAGCAGTTCTTC.

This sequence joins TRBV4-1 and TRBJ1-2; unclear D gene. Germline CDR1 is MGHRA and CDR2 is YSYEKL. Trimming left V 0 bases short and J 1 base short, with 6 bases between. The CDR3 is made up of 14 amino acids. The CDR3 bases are TGCGCCAGCAGCCAAGACGGAGGTAACTATGGCTACACCTTC. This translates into CASSQDGGNYGYTF.

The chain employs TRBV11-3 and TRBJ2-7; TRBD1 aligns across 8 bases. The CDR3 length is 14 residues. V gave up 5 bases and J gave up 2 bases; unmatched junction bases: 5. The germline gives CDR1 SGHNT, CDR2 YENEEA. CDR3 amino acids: CASSPQGATYEQYF. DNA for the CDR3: TGTGCCAGCAGCCCCCAGGGGGCAACCTACGAGCAGTACTTC.